This T cell receptor (beta chain) was sequenced for a study of blood T cells in healthy people across ages. A second PCR, run for about 7 to 11 cycles, used a sample-barcoded 5' primer plus a J-beta primer mix. TCRdb itself ran the 5' RACE reads through MiXCR, one entry per CDR3 protein. The sample gives 1,800,000 or so distinct CDR3 sequences, about 39% of which show up once; 23% is in the top ten. The table lists this clonotype with a count of one. The origin of this receptor is a human donor in good health. The sample was blood.

CDR3 sequence reads: CASSEVEGADTQYF. The CDR3 bases are TGTGCCAGCAGTGAAGTTGAGGGGGCAGATACGCAGTATTTT. This sequence joins TRBV2 and TRBJ2-3; tentative D call: TRBD1 (6 bases). V was cut by 1 base and J by 4 bases, with 9 bases left in between. CDR3 size: 14 residues. Germline loops: CDR1 SNHLY, CDR2 FYNNEI.